The clone carrying this T cell receptor beta chain was seen many times. Its antigen is not identified. Peripheral blood genomic DNA, not sorted cells or RNA, was the template. This specimen comes from a study of T cell repertoires in aging, cancer and after chemotherapy. Study in general: Donors were grouped into six age bands spanning 30 or younger through 70 or older.

General study points: Healthy donors lost TCR diversity with age mainly through richness, cancer patients through richness and evenness. In each cancer cohort, median generation probability increased across chemotherapy, suggesting thymic output rebounded. Compared with age-matched healthy donors, untreated hematological or solid cancer patients showed higher blood TCR clonality.

Multiplex touch-down PCR with TRB-A/B primers amplified rearranged V-D-J TRB sequences. MiXCR, applied by TCRdb to the multiplex PCR reads, yields one record per CDR3 protein. Here the sample spans around 6,100 distinct CDR3 sequences, about 26% being singletons. The CDR3 is 18 amino acids. Germline CDR1 is KGHSH and CDR2 is LQKENI. V lost 3 bases, J lost 0 bases, and 15 bases lay in between. The TCR originated in a human donor with a blood cancer. The donor label of this sample is uncertain. V usage is TRBV18 and J usage is TRBJ2-6; TRBD2 is a possible D gene (6 bases). Sequencing was carried out using blood. The CDR3 region has the DNA TGTGCCAGCTCACCTAGGGATACCGGGAGCTCTGGGGCCAACGTCCTGACTTTC. Protein sequence: CASSPRDTGSSGANVLTF.